A single sample is the source of the 20 T cell receptor beta chains below, sequenced in a study of T-cell reconstitution after alpha-beta-depleted transplantation in children. The TCRbeta library was prepared with unique molecular identifiers. TCRdb re-called the PCR reads with MiXCR, one entry per CDR3 protein. Of approximately 400,000 distinct CDR3 sequences in the sample, around 16% were seen once. The sample was PBMCs, mostly from graft donor cells, taken 360 days after TCRalphabeta/CD19-depleted stem cell transplant. These receptors were taken from a boy under three years old who had a stem cell transplant for Wiskott-Aldrich syndrome, so the T cells may come from the graft donor.

V and J are TRBV6-2 or TRBV6-3 and TRBJ2-5; tentative D call: TRBD2 (6 bases). The CDR3 covers 16 residues. Germline assignment: CDR1 MNHEY and CDR2 SVGEGT. V lost 6 bases and J lost 2, with 19 bases in between. CDR3 DNA sequence: TGTGCCAGCAGAAACGTCTTCGGGAGAGGGCAAGAGACCCAGTACTTC. Translating gives CASRNVFGRGQETQYF.

This chain joins TRBV20-1 and TRBJ2-1; D remains ambiguous. From germline, CDR1 is DFQATT and CDR2 SNEGSKA (reference sequence). Trimming took off 2 bases at V and 7 bases at J, with 6 bases between the two ends. The CDR3 sequence is 11 residues long. The DNA of the CDR3 is TGCAGTGCTAGAAGTGGGAATGAGCAGTTCTTC. Translated, it gives CSARSGNEQFF.

This clonotype has more than one count but fewer than ten. The CDR3 DNA sequence: TGTGCCAGCAGCTCCCGGACTAGCGGGAGCGGGCAAGAGACCCAGTACTTC. It yields the protein CASSSRTSGSGQETQYF. V gene TRBV7-9 combines with J gene TRBJ2-5; TRBD2 agrees at 13 bases. Germline CDR1 reads SEHNR; CDR2 reads FQNEAQ (reference sequence). The CDR3 consists of 17 residues. V trimming: 4 bases; J trimming: 2 bases; junction bases outside the gene matches: 7.

The chain couples TRBV28 to TRBJ2-7; no reliable D call. Germline-derived CDR1 and CDR2 are MDHEN and SYDVKM. There are 13 residues in the CDR3. V was clipped by 5 bases and J by 4 bases, with 12 bases between them. The CDR3: CASSPPMPYEQYF. DNA of the CDR3: TGTGCCAGCAGTCCCCCGATGCCTTACGAGCAGTACTTC.

Comment on this clonotype: Germline is not matched at one junction end, which may reflect a read error. This chain connects TRBV4-1 to TRBJ2-5; D remains ambiguous. The CDR3 spans 13 residues. Germline V gene sequence: CDR1 MGHRA, CDR2 YSYEKL. In nucleotides, the CDR3 is TGTGCCAGCAGCCCCGGGCTCCTCGGGTCCCAGTACTTC. This sequence encodes CASSPGLLGSQYF.

This clonotype occurred many times. This sequence joins TRBV12-3 or TRBV12-4 and TRBJ2-5; tentatively, D is TRBD2 (5 bases). Trimming shortened V by 2 bases and J by 1 base, and 8 bases separated the two germline ends. The CDR3 has 14 amino acids. CDR3 loop: CASSLWEFQETQYF. DNA for the CDR3: TGTGCCAGCAGTTTATGGGAGTTCCAAGAGACCCAGTACTTC.

The rearrangement uses TRBV29-1 and TRBJ2-1; 9 bases fit TRBD1. The CDR3 is 14 amino acids. J lost 5 bases, V lost 7 bases, and 9 bases had no gene match. Germline values: CDR1 SQVTM, CDR2 ANQGSEA. In DNA, the CDR3 is TGCAGCGCCCGGGACAGGGCGGGGGACAATGAGCAGTTCTTC. It is translated as CSARDRAGDNEQFF.

On this clonotype itself: A clone one base away is much larger, so this may be a read error. The chain carries TRBV12-3 or TRBV12-4 and TRBJ2-3, with TRBD2 matching over 7 bases. The CDR3 runs 15 residues. CDR3 residues: CVSINWGGSTDTQYF. The DNA of the CDR3 is TGTGTCAGCATCAATTGGGGGGGATCTACAGATACGCAGTATTTT.

There are a few counts of this clonotype. The chain combines TRBV20-1 with TRBJ2-5; the D is unclear. Germline CDR1 and CDR2: DFQATT and SNEGSKA (reference sequence). V was trimmed by 0 bases and J by 0 bases, leaving 2 bases between them. The CDR3 totals 12 residues. The chain's CDR3 is CSARDYQETQYF. The CDR3 region has the DNA TGCAGTGCTAGAGACTACCAAGAGACCCAGTACTTC.

This clonotype was detected only a few times. This sequence joins TRBV5-1 and TRBJ2-2; 10 bases fit TRBD1. V lost 4 bases and J lost 6; bases outside the gene matches: 9. Per the germline V gene, CDR1 is SGHRS and CDR2 is YFSETQ. The CDR3 is made up of 16 amino acids. CDR3 amino acids: CASSADRGPFAGELFF. CDR3 DNA sequence: TGCGCCAGCAGCGCCGACAGGGGGCCTTTCGCCGGGGAGCTGTTTTTT.

This chain links TRBV20-1 with TRBJ1-1; no definite D call. The germline V gene encodes CDR1 DFQATT and CDR2 SNEGSKA (reference sequence). The V end was cut by 1 base, the J end by 1 base, with 10 bases between. This CDR3 contains 14 residues. The CDR3 bases are TGCAGTGCTAGAGTATTGCCATCGAACACTGAAGCTTTCTTT. Translating gives CSARVLPSNTEAFF.

The chain is built from TRBV7-8 and TRBJ2-1, with D possibly being TRBD1 (7 bases). Trimming cost V 0 bases and J 7 bases, with 13 bases left between them. This CDR3 contains 15 residues. CDR1 is SGHVS, CDR2 FQNEAQ, per germline. CDR3 in amino acids: CASSLAGRGDNEQFF. CDR3 DNA: TGTGCCAGCAGCTTAGCAGGCAGGGGGGATAATGAGCAGTTCTTC.

This clonotype was detected a few times. The V call is TRBV12-3 or TRBV12-4, the J call TRBJ2-1; D may match TRBD1 or TRBD2 (6 bases each). The CDR3 length is 15 residues. Trimming took 5 bases from V and 3 from J, leaving 14 bases between them. The CDR3 sequence is CASSGGRPLYNEQFF. The DNA of the CDR3 is TGTGCCAGCAGTGGGGGGCGACCCCTCTACAATGAGCAGTTCTTC.

This clonotype occurred a few times. The rearrangement links TRBV6-1 to TRBJ2-5; D may match TRBD1 or TRBD2 (6 bases each). The CDR3 contains 13 residues. Germline V CDR1 and CDR2: MNHNS, SASEGT. Between the trimmed V and J ends, which lost 5 bases and 4 bases, there was a span of 11 bases. The CDR3 is CASSKGGPETQYF. CDR3 coding DNA: TGTGCCAGCAGTAAAGGGGGGCCAGAGACCCAGTACTTC.

The rearrangement joins TRBV5-1 to TRBJ2-1; D might be TRBD2 (6 bases). The length of the CDR3 is 13 residues. V was clipped by 4 bases and J by 6 bases, with 11 bases between them. The germline CDR1 and CDR2 sequences are SGHRS and YFSETQ. The CDR3 region is CASSEGLLNEQFF. DNA of the CDR3: TGCGCCAGCAGCGAGGGACTTCTCAATGAGCAGTTCTTC.

The chain couples TRBV11-2 to TRBJ1-1; D uncertain. The CDR3 is 15 residues long. CDR1 is SGHAT and CDR2 is FQNNGV in the germline V gene. V gave up 6 bases and J gave up 0 bases, with 14 bases separating them. The DNA of the CDR3 is TGTGCCAGCAGGGGTTATTTCGGCTTGAACACTGAAGCTTTCTTT. This encodes CASRGYFGLNTEAFF.

This rearrangement joins TRBV20-1 to TRBJ1-1; D gene ambiguous. The CDR3 runs 11 residues. V was shortened by 1 base and J by 6 bases, with 6 bases between the two germline ends. Germline values: CDR1 DFQATT, CDR2 SNEGSKA (reference sequence). The CDR3 region is CSARGGPEAFF. CDR3 sequence (DNA): TGCAGTGCTAGAGGGGGTCCTGAAGCTTTCTTT.

This clonotype was found many times. The V call is TRBV28, the J call TRBJ2-7; 7 bases agree with TRBD2. Germline V gene data show CDR1 as MDHEN and CDR2 as SYDVKM. The V and J ends lost 3 bases and 3 bases, in that order; junction bases with no gene match: 2. CDR3 size: 13 residues. The CDR3 is CASSLSGGYEQYF. CDR3 in DNA: TGTGCCAGCAGTTTGTCGGGAGGCTACGAGCAGTACTTC.

The chain uses TRBV11-2 and TRBJ2-2; 8 bases fit TRBD1. V trimming: 5 bases; J trimming: 0 bases; junction bases outside the gene matches: 8. Germline V gives CDR1 SGHAT, CDR2 FQNNGV. The CDR3 has 17 residues. The DNA of the CDR3 is TGTGCCAGCAGCCCAATCCGGGACAGGACGAACACCGGGGAGCTGTTTTTT. It encodes CASSPIRDRTNTGELFF.

DNA of the CDR3: TGCGCCAGCAGTGAGAATTCGGGTAATGAGCAGTTCTTC. Translated, it gives CASSENSGNEQFF. The chain combines TRBV10-1 with TRBJ2-1; D remains ambiguous. Deletions cut 2 bases from V and 7 bases from J, with 9 bases between. CDR1 is WNHNN, CDR2 SYGVQD, per germline (reference sequence). The CDR3 is made up of 13 amino acids.